The rows below give T cell receptor beta chains drawn from one sample of a study of T cells after yellow fever vaccination. TCRdb reprocessed the 5' RACE reads via MiXCR and lists one record per CDR3 protein. The top ten clones hold more than 13% of a sample with 550,000 to 750,000 distinct CDR3 sequences, less than 15% of them seen once. This specimen was PBMCs, taken on the day of the yellow fever booster vaccination. These receptors all stem from a man aged 25-40 years who received the YFV17D yellow fever vaccine. Each CDR3 is given with its conserved first and last residue. The order of the fields is V gene, clone size, D gene, J gene, CDR3 protein, CDR3 DNA. The D gene is left open where the match is weak. Not all rows give a size; the values are once, few, many and, for expanded clones, a class.

v_gene: TRBV9
abundance: .
d_gene: .
j_gene: TRBJ1-3
CDR3aa: CASSTDSAGNTIYF
CDR3nt: TGTGCCAGCAGCACCGACAGCGCTGGAAACACCATATATTTT

v_gene: TRBV11-2
abundance: few
d_gene: TRBD1
j_gene: TRBJ2-5
CDR3aa: CASGRGPPGDQYF
CDR3nt: TGTGCCAGCGGCAGGGGGCCCCCTGGAGACCAGTACTTC

v_gene: TRBV14
abundance: .
d_gene: TRBD1
j_gene: TRBJ2-2
CDR3aa: CASSRDRLITGELFF
CDR3nt: TGTGCCAGCAGCCGGGACAGGTTAATCACCGGGGAGCTGTTTTTT

v_gene: TRBV5-1
abundance: few
d_gene: .
j_gene: TRBJ1-3
CDR3aa: CASSRDQSSGNTIYF
CDR3nt: TGCGCCAGCAGCCGGGACCAAAGCTCTGGAAACACCATATATTTT

v_gene: TRBV19
abundance: many
d_gene: TRBD1
j_gene: TRBJ1-4
CDR3aa: CASSTRTGSSEKLFF
CDR3nt: TGTGCCAGTAGTACCCGGACAGGATCTTCGGAAAAACTGTTTTTT

v_gene: TRBV5-1
abundance: few
d_gene: TRBD1
j_gene: TRBJ2-7
CDR3aa: CASRKITGGYEQYF
CDR3nt: TGCGCCAGCCGAAAGATAACAGGGGGCTACGAGCAGTACTTC

v_gene: TRBV20-1
abundance: .
d_gene: TRBD1
j_gene: TRBJ1-3
CDR3aa: CSARGDRGNTIYF
CDR3nt: TGCAGTGCTAGGGGGGACAGAGGAAACACCATATATTTT

v_gene: TRBV9
abundance: few
d_gene: .
j_gene: TRBJ2-1
CDR3aa: CASSITFYNEQFF
CDR3nt: TGTGCCAGCAGCATCACATTCTACAATGAGCAGTTCTTC

v_gene: TRBV6-2/TRBV6-3
abundance: many
d_gene: TRBD2
j_gene: TRBJ2-1
CDR3aa: CASSWTSGSHEQFF
CDR3nt: TGTGCCAGCAGTTGGACTAGCGGGAGCCATGAGCAGTTCTTC

v_gene: TRBV6-2/TRBV6-3
abundance: .
d_gene: TRBD2
j_gene: TRBJ2-7
CDR3aa: CASFGGRALFHEQYF
CDR3nt: TGTGCCAGCTTCGGCGGGAGGGCCTTGTTCCACGAGCAGTACTTC

v_gene: TRBV6-1
abundance: few
d_gene: TRBD1
j_gene: TRBJ1-4
CDR3aa: CASSDRGLNNEKLFF
CDR3nt: TGTGCCAGCTCCGACAGGGGGCTGAATAATGAAAAACTGTTTTTT

v_gene: TRBV27
abundance: .
d_gene: .
j_gene: TRBJ1-2
CDR3aa: CASSFIGSAYGYTF
CDR3nt: TGTGCCAGCAGTTTCATTGGGTCTGCCTATGGCTACACCTTC

v_gene: TRBV5-1
abundance: few
d_gene: TRBD1
j_gene: TRBJ1-3
CDR3aa: CASSGGTGGNTIYF
CDR3nt: TGCGCCAGCAGCGGAGGGACAGGGGGAAACACCATATATTTT

v_gene: TRBV20-1
abundance: few
d_gene: TRBD1
j_gene: TRBJ2-3
CDR3aa: CSAPRDRAPDTQYF
CDR3nt: TGCAGTGCCCCCCGGGACAGGGCTCCAGATACGCAGTATTTT

v_gene: TRBV6-2/TRBV6-3
abundance: .
d_gene: TRBD1
j_gene: TRBJ2-7
CDR3aa: CASRDRSYEQYF
CDR3nt: TGTGCCAGTAGGGACAGATCCTACGAGCAGTACTTC

v_gene: TRBV28
abundance: .
d_gene: .
j_gene: TRBJ1-4
CDR3aa: CASSFPGVEKLFF
CDR3nt: TGTGCCAGCAGTTTTCCAGGGGTTGAAAAACTGTTTTTT

v_gene: TRBV28
abundance: once
d_gene: .
j_gene: TRBJ2-7
CDR3aa: CASSLATTPYEQYF
CDR3nt: TGTGCCAGCAGTTTGGCAACCACGCCCTACGAGCAGTACTTC

v_gene: TRBV7-9
abundance: few
d_gene: .
j_gene: TRBJ2-1
CDR3aa: CASSPGEVGEQFF
CDR3nt: TGTGCCAGCAGCCCCGGAGAAGTGGGTGAGCAGTTCTTC

v_gene: TRBV4-3
abundance: .
d_gene: TRBD2
j_gene: TRBJ2-7
CDR3aa: CASSHGAGRGYEQYF
CDR3nt: TGCGCCAGCAGCCACGGAGCGGGAAGAGGGTACGAGCAGTACTTC

v_gene: TRBV13
abundance: few
d_gene: .
j_gene: TRBJ1-5
CDR3aa: CASSLASEQPQHF
CDR3nt: TGTGCCAGCAGCTTAGCTTCTGAGCAGCCCCAGCATTTT

v_gene: TRBV12-3/TRBV12-4
abundance: .
d_gene: TRBD2
j_gene: TRBJ2-4
CDR3aa: CASSLALAGGGIQYF
CDR3nt: TGTGCCAGCAGTTTAGCGCTGGCGGGGGGAGGCATTCAGTACTTC

v_gene: TRBV7-2
abundance: few
d_gene: .
j_gene: TRBJ2-7
CDR3aa: CASSLERDHEQYF
CDR3nt: .

v_gene: TRBV5-6
abundance: few
d_gene: .
j_gene: TRBJ1-1
CDR3aa: CASSFDRLEAFF
CDR3nt: TGTGCCAGCAGCTTCGACAGGCTCGAAGCTTTCTTT

v_gene: TRBV7-6
abundance: many
d_gene: .
j_gene: TRBJ2-3
CDR3aa: CASSLVADTQYF
CDR3nt: TGTGCCAGCAGCTTAGTTGCAGATACGCAGTATTTT

v_gene: TRBV2
abundance: few
d_gene: TRBD2
j_gene: TRBJ2-7
CDR3aa: CASGTSGSREQYF
CDR3nt: TGTGCCAGCGGGACTAGCGGGAGTCGCGAGCAGTACTTC

v_gene: TRBV7-2
abundance: .
d_gene: .
j_gene: TRBJ1-4
CDR3aa: CASSPTGFNEKLFF
CDR3nt: TGTGCCAGCAGCCCCACAGGGTTCAATGAAAAACTGTTTTTT

v_gene: TRBV3-1
abundance: many
d_gene: .
j_gene: TRBJ1-5
CDR3aa: CASSQGSQPQHF
CDR3nt: TGTGCCAGCAGCCAAGGTTCTCAGCCCCAGCATTTT

v_gene: TRBV19
abundance: .
d_gene: TRBD2
j_gene: TRBJ2-1
CDR3aa: CASSIPPRLAGGNNEQFF
CDR3nt: TGTGCCAGTAGTATTCCCCCTAGACTAGCGGGAGGGAACAATGAGCAGTTCTTC

v_gene: TRBV7-2
abundance: many
d_gene: .
j_gene: TRBJ1-5
CDR3aa: CASSPIAAQPQHF
CDR3nt: TGTGCCAGCAGCCCCATTGCGGCCCAGCCCCAGCATTTT

v_gene: TRBV7-9
abundance: few
d_gene: TRBD2
j_gene: TRBJ2-7
CDR3aa: CASSLGAGEFEQYF
CDR3nt: TGTGCCAGCAGCTTAGGGGCGGGAGAGTTCGAGCAGTACTTC

v_gene: TRBV5-1
abundance: .
d_gene: TRBD1
j_gene: TRBJ2-5
CDR3aa: CASSFYPGQGYQETQYF
CDR3nt: TGCGCCAGCAGCTTTTATCCGGGACAGGGGTACCAAGAGACCCAGTACTTC

v_gene: TRBV29-1
abundance: few
d_gene: TRBD2
j_gene: TRBJ2-7
CDR3aa: CSVRLRLAGDEQYF
CDR3nt: TGCAGCGTCCGCCTAAGACTAGCGGGAGACGAGCAGTACTTC

v_gene: TRBV12-3/TRBV12-4
abundance: many
d_gene: TRBD1
j_gene: TRBJ2-3
CDR3aa: CASSLGTGRDTQYF
CDR3nt: TGTGCCAGCAGTCTCGGGACAGGGAGGGATACGCAGTATTTT

v_gene: TRBV12-3/TRBV12-4
abundance: .
d_gene: .
j_gene: TRBJ2-7
CDR3aa: CASSLEKYYEQYF
CDR3nt: TGTGCCAGCAGTTTAGAGAAATACTACGAGCAGTACTTC

v_gene: TRBV24-1
abundance: .
d_gene: .
j_gene: TRBJ2-7
CDR3aa: CATSDLGQYGQYF
CDR3nt: TGTGCCACCAGTGATTTGGGACAGTACGGGCAGTACTTC

v_gene: TRBV6-1
abundance: few
d_gene: TRBD1
j_gene: TRBJ2-7
CDR3aa: CASTPDRGTSYEQYF
CDR3nt: TGTGCCAGTACGCCAGACAGGGGGACATCCTACGAGCAGTACTTC